This TCR beta chain was obtained from a study of T cells in women clearing cervical HPV infection. Study-level information: Controls gave blood once infection was undetectable; cases at lesion identification.

Some clones are missing from TCRdb's copy, which holds only in-frame ones; the method was immunoSEQ multiplex PCR. The sample includes 20,000 to 25,000 clones. The sequenced sample consisted of blood buffy coat. This TCR was sampled from a woman between 18 and 70 years old with a cervical HPV16 infection that either progressed to CIN3+ or cleared (not recorded which).

CDR3 bases read: TGTGCCAGCAGCCTCGACAGGGCCCAAGAGACC. It is translated as CASSLDRAQET. The CDR3, in full, reads CASSLDRAQETQYF. The genes are TRBV7-2 and TRBJ2-5; 7 bases fit TRBD1. Coverage ceases 3 residues before the CDR3 finishes, and the germline J gene fills in the end. Germline CDR1 reads SGHTA; CDR2 reads FQGNSA. This CDR3 has 14 amino acids. J lost 1 base, V lost 5 bases, and 4 bases had no gene match.